Described below is a single T cell receptor (beta chain) sequence and its context. What it binds is unknown. This specimen belongs to a study of read filtering for tumor transcriptome and immune sequencing. This CDR3 is built from 12 residues. V gave up 4 bases and J gave up 1 base, with 7 bases separating them. CDR1 and CDR2 from the germline V gene are SQVTM and ANQGSEA. This library used around 400 ng RNA and molecular barcoded adaptors spanning alpha/delta and beta/gamma chains. From the reads, TCRdb called clonotypes with MiXCR, one entry per CDR3 protein. The data contain about 93,000 distinct CDR3 sequences, 20% to 25% of them seen just once; the ten biggest clones take up around 10%. Study findings and constraints: Sorted CD138-negative bone marrow cells were not purified T cells. Approximately 82% of IR-seq clonotypes had a single read, yet these held about 3.4% of reads.

The TCR comes from a donor older than 35 with multiple myeloma. This chain links TRBV29-1 with TRBJ1-1; D is unresolved. Sequenced: a population of CD138-negative cells sorted from bone marrow. The chain's CDR3 is CSVVAGNTEAFF. Here the CDR3 DNA reads TGCAGCGTTGTAGCCGGGAACACTGAAGCTTTCTTT.